Listed below are T cell receptor beta chains from one sample, sequenced in a study of OX40 agonist ivuxolimab in advanced cancers. The data were produced by immunoSEQ multiplex PCR, yet TCRdb's version contains in-frame clones alone and is incomplete. The sample includes roughly 90,000 clones, approximately 90% of them seen just once. Sequencing used CD4+ or CD8+ T cells sorted from blood, obtained in a trial of the OX40 agonist ivuxolimab. The receptors come from an adult with an advanced solid tumor such as melanoma, head and neck, liver or kidney cancer. Each CDR3 is given with its conserved first and last residue. A D gene is named only where the DNA matches it firmly. Expanded clones get a size class; other rows say once, few or many, or leave the size out.

TGTGCCAGTAGTATCCGCACTGCCGGCGGGGAGCTGTTTTTT	CASSIRTAGGELFF	TRBJ2-2	14	.	.	TRBV19
TGTGCCAGTACTAACAGGGGGCTGAGCTCTGGAAACACCATATATTTT	CASTNRGLSSGNTIYF	TRBJ1-3	16	TRBD1	.	TRBV19
TGTGCCAGCAGATTTGGGGGTCGGGACAATGAGCAGTTCTTC	CASRFGGRDNEQFF	TRBJ2-1	14	.	.	TRBV7-9
TGTGCCAGCAGCTTACTAGCGTCGAACACCGGGGAGCTGTTTTTT	CASSLLASNTGELFF	TRBJ2-2	15	.	.	TRBV7-3
TGTGCCAGCTCACCTACAGGGGGCACAGATACGCAGTATTTT	CASSPTGGTDTQYF	TRBJ2-3	14	TRBD1	.	TRBV18
TGTGCCAGCAGCCGTACTAGCGGGAGGGACTCCTACGAGCAGTACTTC	CASSRTSGRDSYEQYF	TRBJ2-7	16	TRBD2	.	TRBV4-2
TGTGCCTGGACCAAATTTGGACAGGGAGAAGCTTTCTTT	CAWTKFGQGEAFF	TRBJ1-1	13	TRBD1	.	TRBV30
TGTGCCAGCAGTTTCGGGGACAGGGGAAGAGTGGGGCAGTTCTTC	CASSFGDRGRVGQFF	TRBJ2-1	15	TRBD1	.	TRBV27
TGTGCCAGCAGCGGAGGACTACCACAAGAGACCCAGTACTTC	CASSGGLPQETQYF	TRBJ2-5	14	.	.	TRBV9
TGTGCCAGCAGCTTGGCGTTGACTCCCGCTGAGGCAGATACGCAGTATTTT	CASSLALTPAEADTQYF	TRBJ2-3	17	.	.	TRBV5-4
TGTGCCAGCAGCTTGGTGGCGGGACCCAGGTTAGAGACCCAGTACTTC	CASSLVAGPRLETQYF	TRBJ2-5	16	.	.	TRBV5-5
TGTGCCAGCAGCTTAAGTGGTATGGGCACAGATACGCAGTATTTT	CASSLSGMGTDTQYF	TRBJ2-3	15	.	.	TRBV11-3
TGTGCCAGCAGTTATCAGGCCTACAATGAGCAGTTCTTC	CASSYQAYNEQFF	TRBJ2-1	13	.	.	TRBV6-5
TGTGCCATCAGTTCCGGGACTAGCGGATACAATGAGCAGTTCTTC	CAISSGTSGYNEQFF	TRBJ2-1	15	TRBD2	.	TRBV10-3
TGTGCCAGCAGCCCCAGACAGGGGTACACCGGGGAGCTGTTTTTT	CASSPRQGYTGELFF	TRBJ2-2	15	TRBD1	.	TRBV11-2
TGTGCCAGTACGAGGGTCGGCAACACTGAAGCTTTCTTT	CASTRVGNTEAFF	TRBJ1-1	13	.	.	TRBV19
TGTGCCAGTAGTCCAGAGCACCAGACAGGAAAGCAGTTCTTC	CASSPEHQTGKQFF	TRBJ2-1	14	.	.	TRBV19
TGTGCCTGGAGTGTCGGGGCCCAAGAGACCCAGTACTTC	CAWSVGAQETQYF	TRBJ2-5	13	.	.	TRBV30
TGTGCCAGTAGTATAGGCGCCGGGACAAAAAGAGATACGCAGTATTTT	CASSIGAGTKRDTQYF	TRBJ2-3	16	.	.	TRBV19
TGCGCCAGCAGCTTGGGAGACAGGACCCAAGGTGAAGCTTTCTTT	CASSLGDRTQGEAFF	TRBJ1-1	15	.	.	TRBV5-1
TGTGCCAGCAGGAACAGGGGGCGCGATGGCTACACCTTC	CASRNRGRDGYTF	TRBJ1-2	13	TRBD1	once	TRBV9
TGTGCCAGCAGTTCGGACAGGAGCTACAATCAGCCCCAGCATTTT	CASSSDRSYNQPQHF	TRBJ1-5	15	TRBD1	.	TRBV2
TGCGCCAGCAGCCAAGATTCGGGATACTACAATGAGCAGTTCTTC	CASSQDSGYYNEQFF	TRBJ2-1	15	.	.	TRBV4-3
TGTGCCTGGAGTAACCGCTACAATGAGCAGTTCTTC	CAWSNRYNEQFF	TRBJ2-1	12	.	.	TRBV30
TGCAGCGTTGCGGACAGCCCCTACGAGCAGTACTTC	CSVADSPYEQYF	TRBJ2-7	12	.	.	TRBV29-1
TGTGCCAGCAGTCGAGGGAGCTACGAGCAGTACTTC	CASSRGSYEQYF	TRBJ2-7	12	.	few	TRBV2
TGTGCCAGCAGCATCGGACCGGCAGATACGCAGTATTTT	CASSIGPADTQYF	TRBJ2-3	13	.	.	TRBV7-6
TGTGCCAGCAGCGTAGTGCCTGGCGGGGGCAATGAGCAGTTCTTC	CASSVVPGGGNEQFF	TRBJ2-1	15	TRBD2	.	TRBV9
TGCAGCGTTGAAGTCAGGAGCTACGAGCAGTACTTC	CSVEVRSYEQYF	TRBJ2-7	12	.	.	TRBV29-1
TGTGCCAGCAGCTTAGGTGGCGACCGGGGCATCTACGAGCAGTACTTC	CASSLGGDRGIYEQYF	TRBJ2-7	16	.	.	TRBV7-2
TGTGCCAGCACAGGTGGAGTAATGAACACTGAAGCTTTCTTT	CASTGGVMNTEAFF	TRBJ1-1	14	.	.	TRBV6-1